This T cell receptor (beta chain) derives from a study of shared clonotypes between healthy human individuals. The study's findings and limits: Generation probability values for non-shared clonotypes were lower than those for clonotypes shared by all four donors. Naive CD4 clonotype sharing across four donors was 4% to 5.5%.

Assay used: immunoSEQ multiplex PCR; TCRdb lists only in-frame clones, some missing. The sample lists a few hundred thousand clones, around 95% seen once, with 0.085% to 0.11% in the top ten. As regards this clone: Antigen unknown.

The CDR3 length is 13 residues. CDR1 is LNHDA, CDR2 SQIVND, per germline (reference sequence). Naive-designated CD8 cells lacked CD45RO, were positively enriched for CCR7, and omitted terminally differentiated effector memory CD45RA+ cells. This receptor was obtained from a young woman in good health. This rearrangement joins TRBV19 to TRBJ2-5, with TRBD2 matching over 8 bases. Matching the DNA end better, TRBJ2-7 makes the J call doubtful. The sample was naive CD8+ T cells sorted from blood. The CDR3 protein is CASSTGLGYEQYF. For the CDR3, the DNA is TGTGCCAGTAGTACGGGACTAGGCTACGAGCAGTACTTC.